The 31 T cell receptor beta chains reported below all come from one sample, sequenced in a study of blood T cell repertoires in COVID-19. Method: immunoSEQ multiplex PCR; TCRdb's copy keeps in-frame clones and lacks some. The sample yields about 220,000 clones, around 82% seen once. The sample consisted of peripheral blood. These receptors were taken from a woman in her 70s with acute or convalescent COVID-19.

CDR3: CASSLQGGRGTYEQYF. DNA of the CDR3: TGTGCCAGCAGCCTCCAGGGGGGTCGGGGGACCTACGAGCAGTACTTC. V usage is TRBV3-1 (or the pseudogene TRBV3-2) and J usage is TRBJ2-7; tentative D call: TRBD1 (7 bases). Trimming stripped 4 bases from V and 2 bases from J, with 18 bases between. Germline assignment: CDR1 LGHDT and CDR2 YNNKEL (reference sequence). The CDR3 totals 16 residues.

The chain links TRBV4-1 to TRBJ2-2, with D perhaps matching TRBD2 (5 bases). The V gene's germline CDR1 is MGHRA and CDR2 YSYEKL. V was shortened by 1 base and J by 8 bases, with 14 bases between the two germline ends. The CDR3 runs 15 residues. The CDR3: CASSQVGIRGGELFF. The DNA for the CDR3 is TGCGCCAGCAGCCAAGTCGGGATCCGGGGTGGGGAGCTGTTTTTT.

V is TRBV5-1 and J is TRBJ1-2, with D maybe TRBD1 (6 bases). V was shortened by 3 bases and J by 7 bases, with 16 bases between the two germline ends. Germline V gives CDR1 SGHRS, CDR2 YFSETQ. The CDR3 is 14 amino acids. DNA for the CDR3: TGCGCCAGCAGCTGGTTGACAGGAGGTTCTGGCTACACCTTC. Translated, it gives CASSWLTGGSGYTF.

The genes are TRBV5-1 and TRBJ2-5, with 7 bases identical to TRBD2. The CDR3 has 14 amino acids. Germline lookup yields CDR1 SGHRS and CDR2 YFSETQ. V shed 4 bases, J shed 4 bases, and the junction held 7 bases outside the gene matches. CDR3 in DNA: TGCGCCAGCAGCATAGGACTAGATGGAGAGACCCAGTACTTC. This gives the protein CASSIGLDGETQYF. The full variable domain, its missing parts supplied by reference TRBV5-1 and TRBJ2-5, is KAGVTQTPRYLIKTRGQQVTLSCSPISGHRSVSWYQQTPGQGLQFLFEYFSETQRNKGNFPGRFSGRQFSNSRSEMNVSTLELGDSALYLCASSIGLDGETQYFGPGTRLLVL.

The rearrangement uses TRBV5-1 and TRBJ1-3; 10 nucleotides align to TRBD1. The V segment lost 4 bases and the J segment 0 bases; nucleotides outside the gene matches: 13. Germline CDR1 is SGHRS and CDR2 is YFSETQ. The CDR3 is 19 residues long. CDR3 nucleotides: TGCGCCAGCAGCGTAGCCGGGACAGGGGCAAGCTTCTCTGGAAACACCATATATTTT. Protein: CASSVAGTGASFSGNTIYF.

V gene TRBV30 combines with J gene TRBJ2-3, with TRBD1 identical over 8 bases. The length of the CDR3 is 13 residues. Trimming at V came to 8 bases and at J to 2 bases, leaving 6 bases not matched to a gene. The germline V gene has CDR1 GTSNPN and CDR2 SVGIG (reference sequence). The DNA of the CDR3 is TGTGCCGGGGACAGGACCCCCACAGATACGCAGTATTTT. Residues: CAGDRTPTDTQYF.

V and J are TRBV5-1 and TRBJ1-5, with 7 bases fitting TRBD1. Germline CDR1 is SGHRS and CDR2 is YFSETQ. Trimming at V came to 4 bases and at J to 4 bases, leaving 2 bases not matched to a gene. CDR3 length: 13 amino acids. The CDR3 sequence: CASSATGNQPQHF. The CDR3 DNA reads as TGCGCCAGCAGCGCGACAGGGAATCAGCCCCAGCATTTT.

The rearrangement links TRBV6-7 to TRBJ2-5; 9 bases map to TRBD1. TRBV6-7 is designated an ORF whose function remains uncertain. Unmatched junction bases numbered 12, after V lost 5 bases and J lost 2 bases. The CDR3 sequence is 17 residues long. The CDR3: CASSPTRDRVTQETQYF. The DNA for the CDR3 is TGTGCCAGCAGTCCGACTCGGGACAGGGTCACACAAGAGACCCAGTACTTC.

V is TRBV6-5 and J is TRBJ2-1; weak D call: TRBD2 (6 bases). The CDR3 sequence is 14 residues long. Trimming stripped 0 bases from V and 9 bases from J, with 12 bases between. Germline CDR1 reads MNHEY; CDR2 reads SVGAGI. CDR3 nucleotides: TGTGCCAGCAGTTACTCGCGGGAAGGTTTTGAGCAGTTCTTC. Encoded protein: CASSYSREGFEQFF.

The genes are TRBV24-1 and TRBJ2-1, with 11 bases fitting TRBD2. Losses at the gene ends were 3 bases for V and 6 bases for J; bases not matched to a gene: 12. There are 18 residues in the CDR3. The germline V gene has CDR1 KGHDR and CDR2 SFDVKD. DNA for the CDR3: TGTGCCACCAGTGATCGCCCGCGTAGCGGGGGGGCCCCCAATGAGCAGTTCTTC. This gives the protein CATSDRPRSGGAPNEQFF.

The V call is TRBV10-3, the J call TRBJ1-6; D unclear. Germline V CDR1 and CDR2: ENHRY, SYGVKD. The germline V and J ends were trimmed by 4 bases and 7 bases, with 5 bases remaining between them. The CDR3 loop spans 12 amino acids. The CDR3 DNA sequence: TGTGCCATCAGTGGGCTGAATTCACCCCTCCACTTT. Protein product: CAISGLNSPLHF.

The chain carries TRBV7-2 and TRBJ2-1; 8 bases align to TRBD2. The junction had 4 bases not matched to a gene; V was cut back by 2 bases and J by 1 base. Germline CDR1 and CDR2: SGHTA and FQGNSA. The CDR3 covers 16 residues. The CDR3 is CASSLQAGASYNEQFF. CDR3 DNA sequence: TGTGCCAGCAGCTTACAAGCGGGGGCATCCTACAATGAGCAGTTCTTC.

The chain has TRBV10-3 and TRBJ2-1, with D tentatively TRBD2 (7 bases). V was cut by 0 bases and J by 7 bases, with 13 bases left in between. This CDR3 has 15 residues. From germline, CDR1 is ENHRY and CDR2 SYGVKD. The CDR3 DNA is TGTGCCATCAGTGAGTCGGGGGGGGCTAGAAATGAGCAGTTCTTC. This gives the protein CAISESGGARNEQFF.

The rearrangement links TRBV18 to TRBJ2-7; 8 nucleotides line up with TRBD2. Germline-derived CDR1 and CDR2 are KGHSH and LQKENI. V was clipped by 6 bases and J by 3 bases; unmatched bases: 13. CDR3 length: 16 residues. The CDR3 protein is CASSPTGSGGVYEQYF. CDR3 DNA sequence: TGTGCCAGCTCGCCGACTGGAAGCGGGGGAGTCTACGAGCAGTACTTC.

The V gene is TRBV7-8, the J gene TRBJ1-5; D might be TRBD1 (5 bases). The CDR3 extends over 14 amino acids. Per germline, CDR1 SGHVS and CDR2 FQNEAQ. Trimming stripped 1 base from V and 4 bases from J, with 8 bases between. In DNA form, the CDR3 reads TGTGCCAGCAGCTTAGGGACACCAAATCAGCCCCAGCATTTT. Its translation: CASSLGTPNQPQHF.

Written as DNA, the CDR3 is TGTGCCAGCACCCAAGCCCCCTCACCCCTCCACTTT. It is translated as CASTQAPSPLHF. The rearrangement uses TRBV6-5 and TRBJ1-6, with D uncertain. Germline lookup yields CDR1 MNHEY and CDR2 SVGAGI. V lost 7 bases and J 10 bases, leaving 11 bases between the germline ends. This CDR3 contains 12 residues.

This clone has just a few counts. Other DNA sequences from this sample encode an identical CDR3 as well. The V and J genes are TRBV6-1 and TRBJ1-5; a possible D gene is TRBD1 (5 bases). Trimming cost V 2 bases and J 4 bases, with 6 bases left between them. Germline-derived CDR1 and CDR2 are MNHNS and SASEGT. This CDR3 spans 13 amino acids. The CDR3 reads CASSESGNQPQHF. The CDR3 DNA is TGTGCCAGCAGTGAATCAGGGAATCAGCCCCAGCATTTT.

This clone was picked up a small number of times. V is TRBV18 and J is TRBJ2-5; D is perhaps TRBD2 (5 bases). V was pared by 3 bases and J by 3 bases, with 8 bases between. Germline-derived CDR1 and CDR2 are KGHSH and LQKENI. The CDR3 totals 13 residues. The CDR3 sequence: CASSPPGKETQYF. CDR3 in DNA: TGTGCCAGCTCACCGCCGGGGAAAGAGACCCAGTACTTC.

This chain connects TRBV25-1 to TRBJ2-3, with D maybe TRBD2 (6 bases). Trimming took off 8 bases at V and 3 bases at J, with 12 bases between the two ends. CDR1 and CDR2 (germline): MGHDK, SYGVNS. The CDR3 sequence is 13 residues long. Here the CDR3 reads CASRDSFTDTQYF. The CDR3 bases are TGTGCCAGCCGGGACTCTTTTACAGATACGCAGTATTTT.

This clone was observed a single time. The chain couples TRBV2 to TRBJ2-3; 11 bases fit TRBD2. The germline CDR1 and CDR2 sequences are SNHLY and FYNNEI. This CDR3 contains 14 residues. J was trimmed by 2 bases and V by 8 bases; bases with no gene match: 3. CDR3 DNA sequence: TGTGCCAGCCAGGGACTAGCGGCCACAGATACGCAGTATTTT. Encoded protein: CASQGLAATDTQYF. The whole variable domain, remainder taken from reference TRBV2 and TRBJ2-3, is EPEVTQTPSHQVTQMGQEVILRCVPISNHLYFYWYRQILGQKVEFLVSFYNNEISEKSEIFDDQFSVERPDGSNFTLKIRSTKLEDSAMYFCASQGLAATDTQYFGPGTRLTVL.

This clone was detected a few times. The genes are TRBV24-1 and TRBJ1-2, with 11 positions matching TRBD1. The CDR3 runs 16 residues. The J segment lost 2 bases and the V segment lost 3 bases, leaving 4 bases of the junction unmatched. The germline V gene has CDR1 KGHDR and CDR2 SFDVKD. Here the CDR3 DNA reads TGTGCCACCAGTGATCCTCGGACAGGGGGCAACTATGGCTACACCTTC. Amino acid sequence: CATSDPRTGGNYGYTF.

This CDR3 reads CATSREEGRTYNEQFF. The DNA for the CDR3 is TGTGCCACCAGCAGAGAGGAGGGGCGCACCTACAATGAGCAGTTCTTC. The chain has TRBV15 and TRBJ2-1, with D maybe TRBD2 (6 bases). The CDR3 extends over 16 amino acids. In germline, CDR1 is LNHNV, CDR2 YYDKDF (reference sequence). The V and J ends lost 0 bases and 2 bases respectively, with 11 bases between them.

This chain uses TRBV2 with TRBJ2-7; the match to TRBD1 covers 8 bases. V shed 4 bases and J 2 bases; nucleotides not matched to a gene: 7. Germline loops: CDR1 SNHLY, CDR2 FYNNEI. CDR3 size: 15 residues. CDR3 in DNA: TGTGCCAGCAGTGTATATAAGGACAGGGCCTACGAGCAGTACTTC. Its translation: CASSVYKDRAYEQYF.

The V call is TRBV13, the J call TRBJ1-4, with 7 bases aligning to TRBD1. The V gene's germline CDR1 is PRHDT and CDR2 FYEKMQ (reference sequence). The CDR3 runs to 17 residues. V shed 4 bases, J shed 10 bases, and the junction held 18 bases outside the gene matches. Here the CDR3 DNA reads TGTGCCAGCAGCTATCAATACACCGGGACAGCCCCAGGAAAACTGTTTTTT. Its translation: CASSYQYTGTAPGKLFF.

This chain joins TRBV7-2 and TRBJ2-3, with 8 bases identical to TRBD1. V lost 2 bases, J lost 3 bases, and 4 bases stayed unmatched. There are 15 residues in the CDR3. Germline CDR1 SGHTA, CDR2 FQGNSA. CDR3 coding DNA: TGTGCCAGCAGCTTAACAGGGGGGTTGACAGATACGCAGTATTTT. Its translation is CASSLTGGLTDTQYF.

The V gene is TRBV5-1, the J gene TRBJ1-5, with D perhaps matching TRBD1 (5 bases). The CDR3 length is 15 residues. Germline CDR1 and CDR2: SGHRS and YFSETQ. The V end was cut by 0 bases, the J end by 7 bases, with 14 bases between. CDR3 sequence reads: CASSLDGGGMQPQHF. CDR3 bases: TGCGCCAGCAGCTTGGATGGGGGGGGGATGCAGCCCCAGCATTTT.

This sequence joins TRBV24-1 and TRBJ1-2; TRBD1 aligns across 7 bases. The CDR3 spans 15 residues. CDR1 is KGHDR and CDR2 is SFDVKD in the germline V gene. The ends lost 1 base at V and 6 bases at J; junction bases unmatched: 7. CDR3 bases: TGTGCCACCAGTGATTTTGAGGGGGCGCGGGATGGCTACACCTTC. It specifies CATSDFEGARDGYTF.

The CDR3 nucleotides are TGCGCCAGCAGCTTCTCGGGACTAGCGACGGAGACCCAGTACTTC. Translating it yields CASSFSGLATETQYF. The chain uses TRBV5-1 and TRBJ2-5; 10 bases align to TRBD2. The V gene end was trimmed by 2 bases and the J gene end by 5 bases; junction bases not matched to a gene: 6. Germline loops: CDR1 SGHRS, CDR2 YFSETQ. CDR3 length: 15 amino acids.

The chain joins TRBV6-2 or TRBV6-3 to TRBJ2-7; no firm D call. The CDR3 is 12 amino acids. Germline-derived CDR1 and CDR2 are MNHEY and SVGEGT. Trimming shortened V by 4 bases and J by 5 bases, and 9 bases separated the two germline ends. As DNA, the CDR3 is TGTGCCAGCAGTTCGACATTCCACGAGCAGTACTTC. Translated, it gives CASSSTFHEQYF.

This sequence joins TRBV6-5 and TRBJ2-1; no clear D gene. Per germline, CDR1 MNHEY and CDR2 SVGAGI. CDR3 length equals 14 residues. Trimming stripped 0 bases from V and 5 bases from J, with 8 bases between. The CDR3 loop is CASSYSFNNNEQFF. CDR3 coding DNA: TGTGCCAGCAGTTACTCGTTTAATAACAATGAGCAGTTCTTC.

The chain links TRBV5-1 to TRBJ2-7; D is unresolved. The CDR3 is 13 residues long. Looked up from germline, CDR1 is SGHRS and CDR2 is YFSETQ. V lost 0 bases and J lost 5, with 9 bases in between. The DNA of the CDR3 is TGCGCCAGCAGCTTGGATACAGCCGACGAGCAGTACTTC. It translates to CASSLDTADEQYF.